This T cell receptor (beta chain) derives from a study of identical twins. Study-wide findings and caveats: Cross-sectional statistics, not tracking of the same donors, supported the conclusions.

J gave up 5 bases and V 1 base, and 0 bases lay outside the gene matches. The CDR3 loop spans 13 amino acids. CDR1 is DFQATT, CDR2 SNEGSKA, per germline (reference sequence). Of note for this clonotype: As yet, its antigen is unknown.

Template switching created a universal primer site, and the cDNA included unique molecular identifiers. TCRdb called the 5' RACE reads again in MiXCR, with one record for every CDR3 protein. The data hold 1.5 million to 2 million distinct CDR3 sequences, with about 30% observed a single time. The sample comprised cord blood. This sequence originates from a newborn girl in good health. V and J are TRBV20-1 and TRBJ2-1; 9 nucleotides align to TRBD2. CDR3 DNA: TGCAGTGCTAGAGCTAGCGGGAACAATGAGCAGTTCTTC. Translated: CSARASGNNEQFF.